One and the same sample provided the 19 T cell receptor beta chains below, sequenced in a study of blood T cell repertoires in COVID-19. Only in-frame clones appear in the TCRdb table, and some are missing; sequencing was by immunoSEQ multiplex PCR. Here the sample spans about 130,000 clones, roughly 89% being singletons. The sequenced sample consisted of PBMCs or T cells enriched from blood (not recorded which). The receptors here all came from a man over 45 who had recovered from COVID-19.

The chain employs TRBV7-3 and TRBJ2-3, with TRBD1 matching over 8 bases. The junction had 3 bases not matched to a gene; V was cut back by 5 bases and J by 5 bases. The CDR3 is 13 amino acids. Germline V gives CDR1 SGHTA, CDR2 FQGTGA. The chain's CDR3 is CASSQGALDTQYF. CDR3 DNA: TGTGCCAGCAGCCAGGGGGCATTAGATACGCAGTATTTT.

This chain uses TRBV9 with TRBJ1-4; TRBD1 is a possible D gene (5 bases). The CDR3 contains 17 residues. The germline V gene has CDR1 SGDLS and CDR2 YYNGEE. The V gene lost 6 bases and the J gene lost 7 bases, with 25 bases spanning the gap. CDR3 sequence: CASTRGRGLTSGEKLFF. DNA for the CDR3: TGTGCCAGCACCCGTGGTAGGGGTTTGACATCGGGTGAAAAACTGTTTTTT. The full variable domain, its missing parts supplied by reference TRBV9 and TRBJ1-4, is DSGVTQTPKHLITATGQRVTLRCSPRSGDLSVYWYQQSLDQGLQFLIQYYNGEERAKGNILERFSAQQFPDLHSELNLSSLELGDSALYFCASTRGRGLTSGEKLFFGSGTQLSVL.

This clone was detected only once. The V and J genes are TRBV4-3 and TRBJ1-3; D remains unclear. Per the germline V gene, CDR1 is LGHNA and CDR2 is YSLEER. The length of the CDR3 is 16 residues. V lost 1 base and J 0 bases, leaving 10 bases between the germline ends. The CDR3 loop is CASSQAPRSSGNTIYF. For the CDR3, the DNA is TGCGCCAGCAGCCAAGCCCCTAGGAGCTCTGGAAACACCATATATTTT.

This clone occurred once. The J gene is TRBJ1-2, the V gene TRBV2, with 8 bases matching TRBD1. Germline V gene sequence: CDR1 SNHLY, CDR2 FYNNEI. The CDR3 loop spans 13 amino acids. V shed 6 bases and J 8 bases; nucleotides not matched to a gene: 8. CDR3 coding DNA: TGTGCCAGCAGGGGACAGGAAATTCAGGGCTACACCTTC. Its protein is CASRGQEIQGYTF.

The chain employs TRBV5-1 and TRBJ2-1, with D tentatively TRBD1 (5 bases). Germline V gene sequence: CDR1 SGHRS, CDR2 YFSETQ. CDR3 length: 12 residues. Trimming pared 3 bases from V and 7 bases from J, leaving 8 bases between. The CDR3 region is CASSSQGNEQFF. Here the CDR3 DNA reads TGCGCCAGCAGCTCCCAGGGAAATGAGCAGTTCTTC.

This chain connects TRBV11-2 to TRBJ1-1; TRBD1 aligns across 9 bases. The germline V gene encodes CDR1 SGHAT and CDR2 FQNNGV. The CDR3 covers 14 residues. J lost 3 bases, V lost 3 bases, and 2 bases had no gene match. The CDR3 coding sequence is TGTGCCAGCAGCTTTGGACAGGGGTACACTGAAGCTTTCTTT. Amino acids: CASSFGQGYTEAFF.

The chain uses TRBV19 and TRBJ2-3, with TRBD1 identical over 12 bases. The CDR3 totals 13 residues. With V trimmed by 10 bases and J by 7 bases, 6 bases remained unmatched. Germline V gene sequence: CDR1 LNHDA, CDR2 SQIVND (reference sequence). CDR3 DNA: TGTGCCACCGGGACAGGGGGCTCCAATACGCAGTATTTT. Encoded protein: CATGTGGSNTQYF.

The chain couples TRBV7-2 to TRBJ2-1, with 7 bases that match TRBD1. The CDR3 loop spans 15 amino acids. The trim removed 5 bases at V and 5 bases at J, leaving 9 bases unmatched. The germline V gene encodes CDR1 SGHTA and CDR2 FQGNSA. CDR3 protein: CASSREGARDNEQFF. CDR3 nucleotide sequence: TGTGCCAGCAGCCGCGAGGGGGCGAGGGACAATGAGCAGTTCTTC.

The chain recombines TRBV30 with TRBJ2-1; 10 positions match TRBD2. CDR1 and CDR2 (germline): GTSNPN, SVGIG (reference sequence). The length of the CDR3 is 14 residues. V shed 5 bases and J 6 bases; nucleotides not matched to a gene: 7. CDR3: CAWEKGLAANEQFF. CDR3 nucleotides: TGTGCCTGGGAAAAAGGACTAGCGGCCAATGAGCAGTTCTTC. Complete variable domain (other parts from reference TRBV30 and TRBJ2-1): SQTIHQWPATLVQPVGSPLSLECTVEGTSNPNLYWYRQAAGRGLQLLFYSVGIGQISSEVPQNLSASRPQDRQFILSSKKLLLSDSGFYLCAWEKGLAANEQFFGPGTRLTVL.

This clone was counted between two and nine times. Here the CDR3 DNA reads TGCGCCAGCAGCCAACCTTGGATAGCGGGGGAGCCAGGTACGCAGTATTTT. This sequence encodes CASSQPWIAGEPGTQYF. The V call is TRBV4-3, the J call TRBJ2-3, with TRBD2 matching over 9 bases. This CDR3 contains 17 residues. Per germline, CDR1 LGHNA and CDR2 YSLEER. The J segment lost 8 bases and the V segment lost 2 bases, leaving 14 bases of the junction unmatched.

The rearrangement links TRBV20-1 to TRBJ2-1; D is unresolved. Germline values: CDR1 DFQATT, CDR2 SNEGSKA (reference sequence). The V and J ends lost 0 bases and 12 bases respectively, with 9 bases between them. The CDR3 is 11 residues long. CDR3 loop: CSARDWYGQFF. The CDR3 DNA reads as TGCAGTGCTAGAGATTGGTACGGGCAGTTCTTC.

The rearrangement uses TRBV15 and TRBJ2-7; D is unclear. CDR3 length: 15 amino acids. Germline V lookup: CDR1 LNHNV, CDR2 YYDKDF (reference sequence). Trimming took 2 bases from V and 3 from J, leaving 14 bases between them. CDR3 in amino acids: CATSRTTSSFYEQYV. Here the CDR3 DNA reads TGTGCCACCAGCAGAACTACCAGCAGTTTCTACGAGCAGTACGTC.

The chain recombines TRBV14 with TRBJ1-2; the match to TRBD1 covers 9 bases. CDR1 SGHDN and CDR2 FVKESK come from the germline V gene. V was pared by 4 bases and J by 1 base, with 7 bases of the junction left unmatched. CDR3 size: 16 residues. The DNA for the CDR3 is TGTGCCAGCAGCCTCGGAACAGGGGGCGTTAACTATGGCTACACCTTC. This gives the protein CASSLGTGGVNYGYTF.

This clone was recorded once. CDR3 region: CASSPRQGVGENTEAFF. The DNA of the CDR3 is TGTGCCAGCTCACCAAGGCAGGGGGTAGGTGAAAACACTGAAGCTTTCTTT. The chain carries TRBV18 and TRBJ1-1; 7 bases are a match to TRBD1. Germline V gene lookup returns CDR1 KGHSH and CDR2 LQKENI. There are 17 residues in the CDR3. Trimming at V came to 2 bases and at J to 2 bases, leaving 11 bases not matched to a gene.

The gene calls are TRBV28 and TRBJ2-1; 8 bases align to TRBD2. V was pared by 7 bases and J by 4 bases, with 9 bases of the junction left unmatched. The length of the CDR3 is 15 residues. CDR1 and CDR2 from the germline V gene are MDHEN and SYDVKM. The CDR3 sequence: CASTPTGGSYNEQFF. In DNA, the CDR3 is TGTGCCAGCACTCCAACGGGAGGGTCTTACAATGAGCAGTTCTTC.

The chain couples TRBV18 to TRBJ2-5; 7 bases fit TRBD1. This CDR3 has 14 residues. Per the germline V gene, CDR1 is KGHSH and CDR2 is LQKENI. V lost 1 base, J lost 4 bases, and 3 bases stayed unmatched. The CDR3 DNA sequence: TGTGCCAGCTCACCACAGGGGGCTGGAGAGACCCAGTACTTC. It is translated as CASSPQGAGETQYF.

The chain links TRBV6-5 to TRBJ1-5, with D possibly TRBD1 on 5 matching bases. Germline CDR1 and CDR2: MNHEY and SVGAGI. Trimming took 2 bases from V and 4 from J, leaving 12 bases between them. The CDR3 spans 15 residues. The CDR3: CASSYHRGENQPQHF. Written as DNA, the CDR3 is TGTGCCAGCAGTTACCATCGGGGGGAAAATCAGCCCCAGCATTTT.

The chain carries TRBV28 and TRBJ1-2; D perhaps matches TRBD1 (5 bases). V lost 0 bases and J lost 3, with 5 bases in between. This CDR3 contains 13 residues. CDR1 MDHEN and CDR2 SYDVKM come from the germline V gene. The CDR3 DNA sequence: TGTGCCAGCAGTTTATGGACAGACTATGGCTACACCTTC. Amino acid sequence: CASSLWTDYGYTF.

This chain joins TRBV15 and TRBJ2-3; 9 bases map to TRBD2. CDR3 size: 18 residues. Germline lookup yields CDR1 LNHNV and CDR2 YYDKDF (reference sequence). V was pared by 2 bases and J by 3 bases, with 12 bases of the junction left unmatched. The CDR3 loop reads CATSRKGRASGTTDTQYF. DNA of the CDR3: TGTGCCACCAGCAGAAAAGGACGGGCTAGCGGGACTACAGATACGCAGTATTTT.